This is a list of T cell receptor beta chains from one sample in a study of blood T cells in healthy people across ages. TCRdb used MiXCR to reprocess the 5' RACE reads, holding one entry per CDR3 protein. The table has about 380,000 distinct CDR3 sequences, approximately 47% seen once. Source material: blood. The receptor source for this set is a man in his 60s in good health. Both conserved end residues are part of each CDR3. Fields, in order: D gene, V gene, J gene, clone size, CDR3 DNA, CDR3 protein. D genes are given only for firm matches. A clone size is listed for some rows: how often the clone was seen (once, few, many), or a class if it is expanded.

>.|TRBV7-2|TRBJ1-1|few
TGTGCCAGCAGCTTAGCGCGCGGGGTAACTGAAGCTTTCTTT
CASSLARGVTEAFF
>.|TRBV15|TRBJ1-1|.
TGTGCCACCAGCAGAGATCGGCAGAACACTGAAGCTTTCTTT
CATSRDRQNTEAFF
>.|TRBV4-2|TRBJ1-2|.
TGTGCCAGCAGCCAAGATGGAGCGGAACGCTCGAACTATGGCTACACCTTC
CASSQDGAERSNYGYTF
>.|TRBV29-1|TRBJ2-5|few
TGCAGCGTTGAAGCGCTGGGGGCTGGGGAGACCCAGTACTTC
CSVEALGAGETQYF
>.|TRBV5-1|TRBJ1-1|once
TGCGCCAGCAGATTACAGGTGGACACTGAAGCTTTCTTT
CASRLQVDTEAFF
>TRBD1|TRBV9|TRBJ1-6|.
TGTGCCAGCAGCGGAACGACAGGGTATAATTCTCCCCTCCACTTT
CASSGTTGYNSPLHF
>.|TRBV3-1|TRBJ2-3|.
TGTGCCAGCAGCCAAGATCCCAGGGTCACAGATACGCAGTATTTT
CASSQDPRVTDTQYF
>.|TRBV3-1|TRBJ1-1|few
TGTGCCAGCAGCCAAGAGGTACGGAGCACTGAAGCTTTCTTT
CASSQEVRSTEAFF
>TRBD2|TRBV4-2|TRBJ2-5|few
TGTGCCAGCAGCCAGGGACTAGGCCCAGAGACCCAGTACTTC
CASSQGLGPETQYF
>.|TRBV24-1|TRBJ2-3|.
TGTGCCACCAGTGTCCCTCGGGGTACCAGCACAGATACGCAGTATTTT
CATSVPRGTSTDTQYF
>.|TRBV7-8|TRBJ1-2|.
TGTGCCAGCAGCCCTGAACGGAACTATGGCTACACCTTC
CASSPERNYGYTF
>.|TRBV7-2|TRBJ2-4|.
TGTGCCAGCGGATGGGTAGATCGGCAGTACTTC
CASGWVDRQYF
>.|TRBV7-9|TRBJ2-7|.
TGTGCCAGCAGCGCGACGGTGGGCTCCTACAATGAGCAGTACTTC
CASSATVGSYNEQYF
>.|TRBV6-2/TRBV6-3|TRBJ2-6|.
TGTGCCAGCAGCCTTCAACGGGGCAGGGTATCGCTGTTCGGGGCCAACGTCCTGACTTTC
CASSLQRGRVSLFGANVLTF
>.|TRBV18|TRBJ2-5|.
TGTGCCAGCTCGTCGGGACAAGTTCCTGGAGAGACCCAGTACTTC
CASSSGQVPGETQYF
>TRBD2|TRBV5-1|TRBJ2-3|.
TGCGCCAGTAGCCCACCAGCGGGGGGGCAAGATACGCAGTATTTT
CASSPPAGGQDTQYF